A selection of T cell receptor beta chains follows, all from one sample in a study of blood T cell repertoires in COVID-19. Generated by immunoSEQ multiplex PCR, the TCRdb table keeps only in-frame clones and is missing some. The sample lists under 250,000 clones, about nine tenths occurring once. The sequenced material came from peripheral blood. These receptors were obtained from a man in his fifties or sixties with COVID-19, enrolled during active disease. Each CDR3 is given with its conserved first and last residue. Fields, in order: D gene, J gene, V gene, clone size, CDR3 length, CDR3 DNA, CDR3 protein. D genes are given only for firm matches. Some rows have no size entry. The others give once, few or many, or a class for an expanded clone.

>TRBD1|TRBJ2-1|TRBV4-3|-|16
TGCGCCAGCAGCCAGGAACAGGGGGGTTCCTACAATGAGCAGTTCTTC
CASSQEQGGSYNEQFF
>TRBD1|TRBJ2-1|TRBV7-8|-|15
TGTGCCAGCGGGGTGGGACAGGTCCCAATCAATGAGCAGTTCTTC
CASGVGQVPINEQFF
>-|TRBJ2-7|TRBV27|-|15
TGTGCCAGCAGTTGGGGCCCCGGAGGGTCCTACGAGCAGTACTTC
CASSWGPGGSYEQYF
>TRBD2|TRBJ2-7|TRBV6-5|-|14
TGTGCCAGCAGTCTGAGCGGGAGCCCCTACGAGCAGTACTTC
CASSLSGSPYEQYF
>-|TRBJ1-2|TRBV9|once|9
TGTGCCAGCAGCGTAGCCTTGACCTTC
CASSVALTF
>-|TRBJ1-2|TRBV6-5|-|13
TGTGCCAGCAGACAGACAGCTAACTATGGCTACACCTTC
CASRQTANYGYTF
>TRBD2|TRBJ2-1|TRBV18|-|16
TGTGCCAGCTCCGAAACTGGGACTAGCGGGATAGGAGAGCAGTTCTTC
CASSETGTSGIGEQFF
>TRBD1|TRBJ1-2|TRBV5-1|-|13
TGCGCCAGCAGAGGCGGGACAGGGGATGGCTACACCTTC
CASRGGTGDGYTF
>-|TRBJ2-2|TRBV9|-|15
TGTGCCAGCAGCGTCGGGGGACAGCCGATCGGGGAGCTGTTTTTT
CASSVGGQPIGELFF
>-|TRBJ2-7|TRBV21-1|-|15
TGTGCCAGCAGCAAATGGGGGGACAGTTCCTACGAGCAGTACTTC
CASSKWGDSSYEQYF
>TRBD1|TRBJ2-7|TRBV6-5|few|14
TGTGCCAGCAGGGGGACAGGGCTGGGGTACGAGCAGTACTTC
CASRGTGLGYEQYF
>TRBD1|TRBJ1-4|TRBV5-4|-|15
TGTGCCAGCAGCTTGATGACAGGGGGCGATGAAAAACTGTTTTTT
CASSLMTGGDEKLFF
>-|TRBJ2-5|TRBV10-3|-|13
TGTGCCATCAGTGAAGGGACTCAAGAGACCCAGTACTTC
CAISEGTQETQYF
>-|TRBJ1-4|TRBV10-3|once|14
TGTGCCATCAGTGAGCCCCGGGGAGGCGCGAAACTGTTTTTT
CAISEPRGGAKLFF
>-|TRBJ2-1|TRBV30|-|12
TGTGCCTGGAGTGTACTTGGGGCTGAGCAGTTCTTC
CAWSVLGAEQFF
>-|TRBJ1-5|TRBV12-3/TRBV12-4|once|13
TGTGCCAGCAGCAGGGAATTCAATCAGCCCCAGCATTTT
CASSREFNQPQHF
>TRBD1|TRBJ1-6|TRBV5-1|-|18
TGCGCCAGCAGCCCAGTCCCGGGACAGGGACTCACTGGGTCACCCCTCCACTTT
CASSPVPGQGLTGSPLHF
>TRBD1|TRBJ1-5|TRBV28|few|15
TGTGCCAGCAGTCAGACCGGACAGGGTACTTGGCCCCAGCATTTT
CASSQTGQGTWPQHF
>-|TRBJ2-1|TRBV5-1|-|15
TGCGCCAGCAGCTTGGCCCTCGGGAGCTACAATGAGCAGTTCTTC
CASSLALGSYNEQFF
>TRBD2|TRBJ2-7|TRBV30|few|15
TGTGCCTGGAGTGCCGGGACTAGCGGGATCTACGAGCAGTACTTC
CAWSAGTSGIYEQYF
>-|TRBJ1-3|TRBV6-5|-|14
TGTGCCAGCAGAACAGGGTTCTCTGGAAACACCATATATTTT
CASRTGFSGNTIYF
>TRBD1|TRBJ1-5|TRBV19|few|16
TGTGCCAGTAGTATTCCAGGGGGCGGTGGCAATCAGCCCCAGCATTTT
CASSIPGGGGNQPQHF
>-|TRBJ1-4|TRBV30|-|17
TGTGCCTGGAGAGCCCCCTACAGGGATGCAACTAATGAAAAACTGTTTTTT
CAWRAPYRDATNEKLFF
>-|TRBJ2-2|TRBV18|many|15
TGTGCCAGCTCACCACGGGAGCTACATACCGGGGAGCTGTTTTTT
CASSPRELHTGELFF
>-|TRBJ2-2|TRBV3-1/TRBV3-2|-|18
TGTGCCAGCAGCCAGCCTAGGGAGTCGGGGGACCCCTTCGGGGAGCTGTTTTTT
CASSQPRESGDPFGELFF
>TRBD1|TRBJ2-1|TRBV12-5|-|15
TGTGCTAGTGGCTCGGGACAGGGTGTAAGCAATGAGCAGTTCTTC
CASGSGQGVSNEQFF
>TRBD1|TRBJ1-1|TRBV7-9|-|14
TGTGCCAGCAGCCTATGGACAGGGGATGTTGAAGCTTTCTTT
CASSLWTGDVEAFF
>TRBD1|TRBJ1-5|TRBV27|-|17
TGTGCCAGCAGTTTGTCTGGACAGGGGGCTAGTAATCAGCCCCAGCATTTT
CASSLSGQGASNQPQHF
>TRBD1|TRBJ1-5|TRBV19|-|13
TGTGCCAGTAAGGACAGGGGGAATCAGCCCCAGCATTTT
CASKDRGNQPQHF
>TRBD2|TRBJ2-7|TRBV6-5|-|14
TGTGCCAGCAGGAGGGGGACTAGCGGTTACGAGCAGTACTTC
CASRRGTSGYEQYF
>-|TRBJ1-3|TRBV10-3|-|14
TGTGCCATCAGTGATGGCGAGGCTGGAAACACCATATATTTT
CAISDGEAGNTIYF
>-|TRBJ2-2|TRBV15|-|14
TGTGCCACCAGCAGAGATAATATTCCCGGGGAGCTGTTTTTT
CATSRDNIPGELFF
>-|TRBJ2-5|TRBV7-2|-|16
TGTGCCAGCAGCTTAGTGGGCGGGGCGGGCCAAGAGACCCAGTACTTC
CASSLVGGAGQETQYF
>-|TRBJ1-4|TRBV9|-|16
TGTGCCAGCAGCGTAGGAGTGGAGACAACTAATGAAAAACTGTTTTTT
CASSVGVETTNEKLFF
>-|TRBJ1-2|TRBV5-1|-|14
TGCGCCAGCCGGACCCACGAGGGGGACTATGGCTACACCTTC
CASRTHEGDYGYTF
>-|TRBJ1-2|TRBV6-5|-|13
TGTGCCAGCAGACTCCAGGGGCGAAATGGCTACACCTTC
CASRLQGRNGYTF
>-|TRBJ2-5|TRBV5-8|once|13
TGTGCCAGCAGCAGAGACAGACAAGAGACCCAGTACTTC
CASSRDRQETQYF
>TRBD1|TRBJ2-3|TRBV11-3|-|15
TGTGCCAGCAGCCCCCGGGACAGGGGGTCAGATACGCAGTATTTT
CASSPRDRGSDTQYF
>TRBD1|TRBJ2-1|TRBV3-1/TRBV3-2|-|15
TGTGCCAGCAGGCCCCAGGGGGCGGGCGACAATGAGCAGTTCTTC
CASRPQGAGDNEQFF
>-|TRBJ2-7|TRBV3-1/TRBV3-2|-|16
TGTGCCAGCAGCCAATCGGGACTTCTCCATTCCTACGAGCAGTACTTC
CASSQSGLLHSYEQYF
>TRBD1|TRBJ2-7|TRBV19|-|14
TGTGCCAGTAGTATCGGGACAGGGGGCTACGAGCAGTACTTC
CASSIGTGGYEQYF
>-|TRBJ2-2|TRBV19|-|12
TGTGCCAGTAGTATAGGCAGGGGAAAGCTGTTTTTT
CASSIGRGKLFF
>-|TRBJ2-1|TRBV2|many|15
TGTGCCAGCAGTGAAGGAGCGGTAGCCCCCGGTGAGCAGTTCTTC
CASSEGAVAPGEQFF
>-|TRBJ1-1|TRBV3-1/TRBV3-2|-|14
TGTGCCAGCAGCCAAGGGGGGGTGAACACTGAAGCTTTCTTT
CASSQGGVNTEAFF
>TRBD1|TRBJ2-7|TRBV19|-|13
TGTGCCTCAGGGGAACAGGGGGCATACGAGCAGTACTTC
CASGEQGAYEQYF
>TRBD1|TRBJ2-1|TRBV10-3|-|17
TGTGCCATCAGTGAGTCTAGGGACAGGCTCTCCTACAATGAGCAGTTCTTC
CAISESRDRLSYNEQFF
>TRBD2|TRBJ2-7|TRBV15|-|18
TGTGCCACCAGCAGAGATCGGCTAGCGGGAGGACTCGGGTACGAGCAGTACTTC
CATSRDRLAGGLGYEQYF
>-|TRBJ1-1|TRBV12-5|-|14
TGTGCTAGTGGTTCCCCCAGGGTTGACACTGAAGCTTTCTTT
CASGSPRVDTEAFF